A selection of T cell receptor beta chains follows, all from one sample in a study of Tregs in tolerant kidney transplant recipients. The method was immunoSEQ multiplex PCR; TCRdb's version includes in-frame clones alone and lacks a portion of them. The sample lists nearly 95,000 clones, 93% seen once, with about 0.45% in the top ten. Here the sequenced sample was CD4+ T cells from blood, taken before the transplant. The receptors were gathered from a human donor who received a combined kidney and bone marrow transplant. Both conserved end residues are part of each CDR3. D genes are given only for firm matches. A row's size may be missing; if present it is once, few, many or a size class.

d_gene,abundance,v_gene,j_gene,len,CDR3nt,CDR3aa
TRBD1,-,TRBV18,TRBJ1-1,13,TGTGCCAGCTCCGGACAGGGGGACACTGAAGCTTTCTTT,CASSGQGDTEAFF
TRBD1,-,TRBV2,TRBJ1-6,15,TGTGCCAGCAGTGCAGAACAGGGGAATAATTCACCCCTCCACTTT,CASSAEQGNNSPLHF
-,-,TRBV5-1,TRBJ2-3,18,TGCGCCAGCAGCTTGGGTAATGGCGGGACTCCTAGCACAGATACGCAGTATTTT,CASSLGNGGTPSTDTQYF
-,-,TRBV5-6,TRBJ1-2,12,TGTGCCAGCAGCTTGGTGGCAGGGTCAGGTACCTTC,CASSLVAGSGTF
-,-,TRBV7-2,TRBJ2-3,13,TGTGCCAGCAGCCCCCCCCGAGAGGATACGCAGTATTTT,CASSPPREDTQYF
-,-,TRBV19,TRBJ2-1,14,TGTGCCAGTAGTAGGACAGAGACCTACAATGAGCAGTTCTTC,CASSRTETYNEQFF
TRBD1,-,TRBV7-8,TRBJ1-2,15,TGTGCCAGCAATCCAATCGGGACAGGGGGCTATGGCTACACCTTC,CASNPIGTGGYGYTF
-,-,TRBV30,TRBJ1-6,17,TGTGCCTGGAGTGTAAAGGGGAACCCCTCCTATAATTCACCCCTCCACTTT,CAWSVKGNPSYNSPLHF
TRBD2,-,TRBV19,TRBJ2-7,14,TGTGCCAGTAGTGTACCGGGGGGGATCGACGAGCAGTACTTC,CASSVPGGIDEQYF
-,-,TRBV6-5,TRBJ2-2,16,TGTGCCAGCAGTTATCGGGTGGTTACGAACACCGGGGAGCTGTTTTTT,CASSYRVVTNTGELFF
TRBD1,-,TRBV5-1,TRBJ1-1,16,TGCGCCAGCAGCTGGGACAGGGGGGGCTTGAACACTGAAGCTTTCTTT,CASSWDRGGLNTEAFF
-,-,TRBV30,TRBJ2-5,15,TGTGCCTGGAGTGTATTCCTAGCGTCACAAGAGACCCGGTACTTC,CAWSVFLASQETRYF
TRBD2,-,TRBV4-1,TRBJ2-3,18,TGCGCCAGCAGCCAAGCCGGCCTAGCGGGGGCGCCGGGAGATACGCAGTATTTT,CASSQAGLAGAPGDTQYF
TRBD1,-,TRBV7-2,TRBJ1-1,16,TGTGCCAGCAGCTTCACGACAGGGGGGAGTGGCACTGAAGCTTTCTTT,CASSFTTGGSGTEAFF
-,-,TRBV20-1,TRBJ2-3,11,TGCAGTGCTAGGCCCTACGATACGCAGTATTTT,CSARPYDTQYF
TRBD1,-,TRBV19,TRBJ2-1,15,TGTGCCAGTAGTATAGGGCAGGGGGCGTACAATGAGCAGTTCTTC,CASSIGQGAYNEQFF
TRBD2,-,TRBV11-2,TRBJ2-4,15,TGTGCCAGCAGCTTAGACGGGACGGGGGGAAACATTCAGTACTTC,CASSLDGTGGNIQYF
-,-,TRBV19,TRBJ2-5,17,TGTGCCAGTAGTAAAGATAAGTTCTGGGGGCGCGGGGAGACCCAGTACTTC,CASSKDKFWGRGETQYF
TRBD1,-,TRBV4-1,TRBJ2-7,16,TGCGCCAGCAGCCGCACAGGGACAGGGGAATCCTACGAGCAGTACTTC,CASSRTGTGESYEQYF
-,-,TRBV4-1,TRBJ2-7,18,TGCGCCAGCAGCCAAGATTTGGGGGACACCTACCCTTCCTACGAGCAGTACTTC,CASSQDLGDTYPSYEQYF
TRBD2,-,TRBV7-6,TRBJ2-5,15,TGTGCCAGCAGCCCTCGGGGGGTTGCGGGAGAGACCCAGTACTTC,CASSPRGVAGETQYF
-,-,TRBV19,TRBJ1-5,16,TGTGCCAGTAGCCGAACAGGTTCGTATAGCAATCAGCCCCAGCATTTT,CASSRTGSYSNQPQHF
-,-,TRBV5-1,TRBJ1-1,16,TGCGCCAGCAGCCTACTTTCGATAGACATGAACACTGAAGCTTTCTTT,CASSLLSIDMNTEAFF
TRBD1,-,TRBV14,TRBJ2-7,16,TGTGCCAGCAGCAACACCCCGGGACAGGTTCTGCGGGAGCAGTACTTC,CASSNTPGQVLREQYF
-,once,TRBV11-2,TRBJ2-2,17,TGTGCCAGCAGCTTAGCCGGGCAGCGGCTCTGGCCCGGGGAGCTGTTTTTT,CASSLAGQRLWPGELFF
TRBD2,-,TRBV7-9,TRBJ2-7,13,TGTGCCAGCACCCCGGGGGGGGGCTACGAGCAGTACTTC,CASTPGGGYEQYF
TRBD1,-,TRBV7-2,TRBJ2-7,15,TGTGCCAGCAGCCCACGGACAGGAAACTCCTACGAGCAGTACTTC,CASSPRTGNSYEQYF
TRBD1,-,TRBV5-5,TRBJ1-1,16,TGTGCCAGCAGCCAACCGGGGACAGGGGGTGTCACTGAAGCTTTCTTT,CASSQPGTGGVTEAFF
TRBD1,-,TRBV18,TRBJ2-5,16,TGTGCCAGCTCCCGCCGGGACAGGGGGCCTTTGGAGACCCAGTACTTC,CASSRRDRGPLETQYF
-,-,TRBV27,TRBJ1-6,13,TGTGCCAGCAGTTGGGGGAGGGGTTCACCCCTCCACTTT,CASSWGRGSPLHF
-,-,TRBV7-9,TRBJ2-3,13,TGTGCCAGCAGCTTAGAGACGGGAGATACGCAGTATTTT,CASSLETGDTQYF
TRBD2,-,TRBV4-1,TRBJ2-5,20,TGCGCCAGCAGCCAAGGGGGAGTTGGACTAGCGGGAGAGGTTCGGGAGACCCAGTACTTC,CASSQGGVGLAGEVRETQYF
-,-,TRBV6-1,TRBJ1-1,14,TGTGCCAGCAGTGAAGTCGGGGAGAACACTGAAGCTTTCTTT,CASSEVGENTEAFF
TRBD1,-,TRBV4-1,TRBJ2-5,17,TGCGCCAGCAGCCAAGACCTCGGACAGGGAACCCAAGAGACCCAGTACTTC,CASSQDLGQGTQETQYF
-,once,TRBV6-4,TRBJ1-3,16,TGTGCCAGCAGTGCCCCCGGGGGTCTTTCTGGAAACACCATATATTTT,CASSAPGGLSGNTIYF
TRBD2,-,TRBV19,TRBJ2-2,16,TGTGCCAGTTCCCGAACCGGGACTAGCGGGATAGGGGAGCTGTTTTTT,CASSRTGTSGIGELFF
-,once,TRBV7-9,TRBJ1-2,15,TGTGCCAGCAGCTTAGCGCGCAGGGAAAGGAGTGGCTACACCTTC,CASSLARRERSGYTF
-,-,TRBV6-5,TRBJ1-1,15,TGTGCCAGCAGTTACGACCGACAGCAGAACACTGAAGCTTTCTTT,CASSYDRQQNTEAFF
TRBD1,-,TRBV19,TRBJ2-7,14,TGTGCCAGTAGTTTTCCGGACAGGATCTACGAGCAGTACTTC,CASSFPDRIYEQYF
TRBD1,-,TRBV7-3,TRBJ1-6,17,TGTGCCAGCAGCTTACTACCTTCGGGACAGGGGAATTCACCCCTCCACTTT,CASSLLPSGQGNSPLHF
-,-,TRBV5-4,TRBJ1-2,14,TGTGCCAGCAGCACACCCGACCGCGGATATGGCTACACCTTC,CASSTPDRGYGYTF
TRBD1,-,TRBV4-3,TRBJ1-6,17,TGCGCCAGCAGCCGATTGACAGGGGAAGGGGATAATTCACCCCTCCACTTT,CASSRLTGEGDNSPLHF
-,-,TRBV7-3,TRBJ2-1,11,TGTGCCAGCAGCATATACAATGAGCAGTTCTTC,CASSIYNEQFF
TRBD1,-,TRBV4-3,TRBJ2-7,17,TGCGCCAGCAGCCAAGGAGCCGGGACAGGCGACTCCTACGAGCAGTACTTC,CASSQGAGTGDSYEQYF
-,few,TRBV4-3,TRBJ1-6,13,TGCGCCAGCAGCCAAGAGAGGGTTTCACCCCTCCACTTT,CASSQERVSPLHF
-,-,TRBV5-1,TRBJ2-7,15,TGCGCCAGCAGCTTAGGTTCTCCAGGGATGTACGAGCAGTACTTC,CASSLGSPGMYEQYF